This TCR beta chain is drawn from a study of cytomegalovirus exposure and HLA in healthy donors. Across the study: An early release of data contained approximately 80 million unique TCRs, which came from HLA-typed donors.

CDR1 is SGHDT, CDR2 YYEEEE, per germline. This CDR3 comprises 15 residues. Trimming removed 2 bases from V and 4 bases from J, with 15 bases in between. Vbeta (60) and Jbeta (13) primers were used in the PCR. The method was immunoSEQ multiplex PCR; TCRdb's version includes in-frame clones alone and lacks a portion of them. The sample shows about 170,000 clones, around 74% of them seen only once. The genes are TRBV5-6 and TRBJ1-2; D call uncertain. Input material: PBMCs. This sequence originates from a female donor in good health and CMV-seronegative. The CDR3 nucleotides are TGTGCCAGCAGCTTAAGCCGGGAAGGTATCTATGGCTACACCTTC. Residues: CASSLSREGIYGYTF.